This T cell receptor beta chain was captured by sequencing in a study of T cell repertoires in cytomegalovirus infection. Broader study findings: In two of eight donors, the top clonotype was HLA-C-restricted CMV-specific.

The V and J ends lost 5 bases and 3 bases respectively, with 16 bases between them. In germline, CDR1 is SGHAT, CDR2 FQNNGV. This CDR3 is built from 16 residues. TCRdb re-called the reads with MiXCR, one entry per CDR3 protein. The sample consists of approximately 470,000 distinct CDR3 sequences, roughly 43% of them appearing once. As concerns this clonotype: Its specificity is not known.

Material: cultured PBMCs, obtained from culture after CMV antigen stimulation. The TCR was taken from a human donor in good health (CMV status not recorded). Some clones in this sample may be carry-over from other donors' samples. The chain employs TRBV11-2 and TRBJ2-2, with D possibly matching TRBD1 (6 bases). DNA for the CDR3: TGTGCCAGCAGCCCAATTGGACAGTCTTACACCGGGGAGCTGTTTTTT. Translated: CASSPIGQSYTGELFF.